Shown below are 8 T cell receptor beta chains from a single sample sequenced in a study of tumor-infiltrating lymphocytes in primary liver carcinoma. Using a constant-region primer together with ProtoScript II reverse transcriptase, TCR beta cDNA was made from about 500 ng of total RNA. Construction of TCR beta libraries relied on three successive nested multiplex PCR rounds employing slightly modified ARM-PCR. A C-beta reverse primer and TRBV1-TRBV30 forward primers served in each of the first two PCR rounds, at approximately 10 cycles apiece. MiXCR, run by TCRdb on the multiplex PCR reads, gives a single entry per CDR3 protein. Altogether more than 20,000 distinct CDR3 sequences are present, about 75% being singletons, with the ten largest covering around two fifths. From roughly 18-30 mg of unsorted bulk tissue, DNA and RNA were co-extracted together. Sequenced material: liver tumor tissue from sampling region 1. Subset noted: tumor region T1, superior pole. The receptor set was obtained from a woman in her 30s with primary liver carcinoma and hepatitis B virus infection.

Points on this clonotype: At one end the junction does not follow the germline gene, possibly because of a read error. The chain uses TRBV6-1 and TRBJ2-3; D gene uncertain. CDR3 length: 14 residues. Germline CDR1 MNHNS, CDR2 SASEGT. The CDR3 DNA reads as TGTGCCAGCAGTGCTGTGTGGCTTACAGATACGCGGTATTTT. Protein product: CASSAVWLTDTRYF.

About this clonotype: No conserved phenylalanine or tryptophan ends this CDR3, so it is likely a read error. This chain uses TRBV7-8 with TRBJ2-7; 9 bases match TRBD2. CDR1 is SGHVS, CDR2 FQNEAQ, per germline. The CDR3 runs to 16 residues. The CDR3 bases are TGTGTCAGCAGCCCATTACTAGCGGGCGAAGGCCTCGAGCAGTACTTA. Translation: CVSSPLLAGEGLEQYL.

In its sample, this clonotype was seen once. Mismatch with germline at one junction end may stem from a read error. The CDR3 spells CAGTQGGGGGYTF. The CDR3 DNA sequence: TGTGCCGGCACCCAGGGGGGGGGTGGAGGCTATACCTTC. The chain uses TRBV11-2 and TRBJ1-2; TRBD1 matches 7 bases. The germline gives CDR1 SGHAT, CDR2 FQNNGV. CDR3 length equals 13 residues.

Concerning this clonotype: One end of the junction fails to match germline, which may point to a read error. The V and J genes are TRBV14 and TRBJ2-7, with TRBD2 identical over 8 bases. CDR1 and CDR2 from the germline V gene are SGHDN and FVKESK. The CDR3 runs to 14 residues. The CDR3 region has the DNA TGTGCCAACAGCGTGCGGGAGGCCCCCTACGAGCAGTACTTC. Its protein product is CANSVREAPYEQYF.

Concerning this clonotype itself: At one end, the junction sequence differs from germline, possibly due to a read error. The chain's CDR3 is CAGSAGLAGFVDTQYF. In DNA, the CDR3 is TGTGCCGGCAGCGCTGGACTAGCGGGTTTTGTTGATACGCAGTATTTT. The rearrangement links TRBV11-2 to TRBJ2-3, with 11 bases matching TRBD2. The germline gives CDR1 SGHAT, CDR2 FQNNGV. CDR3 length equals 16 residues.

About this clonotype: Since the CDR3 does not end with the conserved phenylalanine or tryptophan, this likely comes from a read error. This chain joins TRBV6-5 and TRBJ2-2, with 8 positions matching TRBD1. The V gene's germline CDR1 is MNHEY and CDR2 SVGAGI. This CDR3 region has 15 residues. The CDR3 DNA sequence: TGTACCAGCAGTCCGCGGACAGGGTTCACCGAGGAGCTGTTTCTT. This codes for CTSSPRTGFTEELFL.

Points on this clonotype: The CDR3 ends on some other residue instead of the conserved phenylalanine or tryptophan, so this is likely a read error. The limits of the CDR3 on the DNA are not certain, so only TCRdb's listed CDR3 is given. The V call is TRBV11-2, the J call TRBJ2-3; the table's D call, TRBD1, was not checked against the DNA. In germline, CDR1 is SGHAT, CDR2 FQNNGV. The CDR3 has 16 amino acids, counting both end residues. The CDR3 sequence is CASSRMRQGRGDTQHL.

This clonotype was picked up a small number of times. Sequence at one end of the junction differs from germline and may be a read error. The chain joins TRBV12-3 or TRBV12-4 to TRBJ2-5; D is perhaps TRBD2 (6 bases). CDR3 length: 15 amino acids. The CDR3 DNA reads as TGTCCCAGCAGCACCTACCCCGGGAGCGAAGTGACCCAGCACTTC. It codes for CPSSTYPGSEVTQHF.